Following are 31 T cell receptor beta chains from one sample sequenced in a study of blood T cell repertoires in COVID-19. Sequenced by immunoSEQ multiplex PCR; TCRdb stores in-frame clones only, minus some. The sample has a few hundred thousand clones, 88% seen once; the top ten hold 0.9% to 1.5%. The sample was PBMCs or T cells enriched from blood (not recorded which). The receptors were sampled from a woman aged 18-29 years who had recovered from COVID-19.

This chain connects TRBV19 to TRBJ1-1; D unresolved. V lost 5 bases and J 0 bases, leaving 13 bases between the germline ends. CDR1 is LNHDA and CDR2 is SQIVND in the germline V gene (reference sequence). This CDR3 is 15 amino acids long. CDR3 sequence: CASSRSSPMNTEAFF. In DNA form, the CDR3 reads TGTGCCAGTAGTCGGTCTTCTCCAATGAACACTGAAGCTTTCTTT.

This chain links TRBV19 with TRBJ2-7; TRBD2 is a possible D gene (6 bases). The germline V gene has CDR1 LNHDA and CDR2 SQIVND (reference sequence). CDR3 size: 11 residues. With 5 bases removed from V and 7 bases from J, the gap between germline ends came to 9 bases. DNA for the CDR3: TGTGCCAGTAGTTACAGCGGGGAGCAGTACTTC. Its protein is CASSYSGEQYF. Drawing the rest from reference TRBV19 and TRBJ2-7, the complete variable domain is DGGITQSPKYLFRKEGQNVTLSCEQNLNHDAMYWYRQDPGQGLRLIYYSQIVNDFQKGDIAEGYSVSREKKESFPLTVTSAQKNPTAFYLCASSYSGEQYFGPGTRLTVT.

The CDR3 DNA is TGTGCCAGCAGCGCCTGGACAGGGTTTCGCGGAGATACGCAGTATTTT. It specifies CASSAWTGFRGDTQYF. V is TRBV9 and J is TRBJ2-3, with 8 bases identical to TRBD1. The CDR3 length is 16 residues. With 3 bases clipped from V and 5 bases from J, the junction kept 11 bases outside the gene matches. From germline, CDR1 is SGDLS and CDR2 YYNGEE.

V gene TRBV13 combines with J gene TRBJ2-5; 11 positions match TRBD2. CDR3 size: 16 residues. V was clipped by 4 bases and J by 2 bases; unmatched bases: 6. Germline V CDR1 and CDR2: PRHDT, FYEKMQ (reference sequence). CDR3 nucleotide sequence: TGTGCCAGCAGCTCCGAGACTAGCGGGGATCAAGAGACCCAGTACTTC. Residues: CASSSETSGDQETQYF. The complete variable domain, with remaining parts taken from reference TRBV13 and TRBJ2-5, reads AAGVIQSPRHLIKEKRETATLKCYPIPRHDTVYWYQQGPGQDPQFLISFYEKMQSDKGSIPDRFSAQQFSDYHSELNMSSLELGDSALYFCASSSETSGDQETQYFGPGTRLLVL.

This chain connects TRBV7-2 to TRBJ1-4; D possibly corresponds to TRBD1 (6 bases). The CDR3 is 15 amino acids. Germline loops: CDR1 SGHTA, CDR2 FQGNSA. With 1 base removed from V and 4 bases from J, the gap between germline ends came to 10 bases. CDR3: CASSLDRGSNEKLFF. CDR3 DNA: TGTGCCAGCAGCTTAGATAGGGGGAGTAATGAAAAACTGTTTTTT.

This rearrangement joins TRBV6-5 to TRBJ2-6, with D unresolved. Germline V gene data show CDR1 as MNHEY and CDR2 as SVGAGI. The CDR3 sequence is 15 residues long. Trimming shortened V by 0 bases and J by 0 bases, and 3 bases separated the two germline ends. The CDR3 is CASSYSASGANVLTF. Written as DNA, the CDR3 is TGTGCCAGCAGTTACTCGGCCTCTGGGGCCAACGTCCTGACTTTC.

The chain is built from TRBV29-1 and TRBJ2-5, with a possible D match to TRBD1 (6 bases). CDR1 and CDR2 (germline): SQVTM, ANQGSEA. Trimming removed 7 bases at V and 3 bases at J, with 12 bases between. The CDR3 contains 12 residues. The CDR3 DNA is TGCAGCGCCAGGGGTAGGGAAGAGACCCAGTACTTC. It is translated as CSARGREETQYF.

The chain joins TRBV6-5 to TRBJ1-3; D might be TRBD1 (5 bases). CDR1 is MNHEY and CDR2 is SVGAGI in the germline V gene. Trimming took 7 bases from V and 0 from J, leaving 10 bases between them. This CDR3 has 14 residues. The CDR3 coding sequence is TGTGCCAGCACCGACAGTAGCTCTGGAAACACCATATATTTT. Amino acid sequence: CASTDSSSGNTIYF.

The rearrangement joins TRBV20-1 to TRBJ1-3, with D unclear. Trimming stripped 3 bases from V and 4 bases from J, with 4 bases between. The CDR3 consists of 11 residues. Germline V CDR1 and CDR2: DFQATT, SNEGSKA (reference sequence). The CDR3 reads CSASSGNTIYF. The CDR3 DNA reads TGCAGTGCTAGTTCGGGAAACACCATATATTTT.

The chain joins TRBV27 to TRBJ1-3; the match to TRBD1 covers 7 bases. Germline-derived CDR1 and CDR2 are MNHEY and SMNVEV (reference sequence). V lost 10 bases to trimming and J lost 4 bases; unmatched junction nucleotides: 7. CDR3 length: 13 amino acids. For the CDR3, the DNA is TGTGCCACCCGACAGGGCGAAGGAAACACCATATATTTT. Translated: CATRQGEGNTIYF.

The chain links TRBV6-5 to TRBJ2-7; TRBD1 matches 8 bases. This CDR3 has 13 residues. CDR1 MNHEY and CDR2 SVGAGI come from the germline V gene. Trimming took 6 bases from V and 1 from J; bases not matched to a gene: 2. This chain's CDR3 is CASSRTGSYEQYF. Here the CDR3 DNA reads TGTGCCAGCAGCAGGACAGGGTCCTACGAGCAGTACTTC.

This rearrangement joins TRBV19 to TRBJ2-5; 10 bases align to TRBD1. V gave up 5 bases and J gave up 4 bases; unmatched junction bases: 7. The CDR3 is 15 amino acids. The germline gives CDR1 LNHDA, CDR2 SQIVND (reference sequence). The CDR3 DNA sequence: TGTGCCAGTAGTCCCCGGGACAGGGGATCAGAGACCCAGTACTTC. Its protein product is CASSPRDRGSETQYF.

The rearrangement uses TRBV6-6 and TRBJ1-2, with D uncertain. This CDR3 is built from 16 residues. Trimming left V 3 bases short and J 3 bases short, with 17 bases between. Looked up from germline, CDR1 is MNHNY and CDR2 is SVGAGI (reference sequence). The DNA for the CDR3 is TGTGCCAGCAGTTATCAGGTTGGAGGCATGGACTATGGCTACACCTTC. Residues: CASSYQVGGMDYGYTF.

V is TRBV5-4 and J is TRBJ1-4; 7 positions agree with TRBD1. Germline-derived CDR1 and CDR2 are SGHNT and YYREEE (reference sequence). The CDR3 consists of 16 residues. V trimming: 0 bases; J trimming: 3 bases; junction bases outside the gene matches: 5. CDR3 amino acids: CASSLAAGGANEKLFF. CDR3 sequence (DNA): TGTGCCAGCAGCTTGGCAGCAGGGGGAGCTAATGAAAAACTGTTTTTT.

The V gene is TRBV7-9, the J gene TRBJ1-1; D is ambiguous. V was clipped by 3 bases and J by 7 bases, with 3 bases between them. This CDR3 has 10 residues. Looked up from germline, CDR1 is SEHNR and CDR2 is FQNEAQ (reference sequence). The CDR3: CASSFLEAFF. CDR3 coding DNA: TGTGCCAGCAGCTTCCTTGAAGCTTTCTTT.

The chain couples TRBV5-4 to TRBJ1-5, with no clear D. The length of the CDR3 is 14 residues. With 5 bases removed from V and 2 bases from J, the gap between germline ends came to 11 bases. Germline assignment: CDR1 SGHNT and CDR2 YYREEE (reference sequence). The CDR3, as DNA: TGTGCCAGCAGTAATGGTCCAGGCAATCAGCCCCAGCATTTT. Its protein is CASSNGPGNQPQHF.

The V call is TRBV4-1, the J call TRBJ2-3, with D maybe TRBD1 (6 bases). The CDR3 loop spans 16 amino acids. V was cut by 4 bases and J by 6 bases, with 20 bases left in between. The germline V gene encodes CDR1 MGHRA and CDR2 YSYEKL. The CDR3 bases are TGCGCCAGCAGCCCCTATATAGGACAGCTAGCCGATACGCAGTATTTT. Translating gives CASSPYIGQLADTQYF.

This clone was seen once. The DNA of the CDR3 is TGTGCCACCAGCCGACCTCGACAGGGCCTGTTCCATGAGCAGTTCTTC. The encoded protein is CATSRPRQGLFHEQFF. V usage is TRBV15 and J usage is TRBJ2-1; 7 bases line up with TRBD1. V was clipped by 5 bases and J by 8 bases; unmatched bases: 15. There are 16 residues in the CDR3. Germline-derived CDR1 and CDR2 are LNHNV and YYDKDF (reference sequence).

The rearrangement uses TRBV12-5 and TRBJ2-7; D is undetermined. The ends were cut back, 5 bases at V and 0 bases at J, with 14 bases in the middle. Germline V gives CDR1 LGHNT, CDR2 FRNRAP. This CDR3 has 15 residues. CDR3 DNA sequence: TGTGCTAGTGGTCCACCGCGAGGCAACTCCTACGAGCAGTACTTC. Residues: CASGPPRGNSYEQYF.

This chain joins TRBV12-3 or TRBV12-4 and TRBJ1-2; 8 bases line up with TRBD1. The junction had 3 bases not matched to a gene; V was cut back by 6 bases and J by 3 bases. This CDR3 contains 13 residues. Here the CDR3 reads CASSKTGDYGYTF. The CDR3, as DNA: TGTGCCAGCAGCAAGACAGGGGACTATGGCTACACCTTC.

This chain joins TRBV7-9 and TRBJ1-4, with 8 bases fitting TRBD1. In germline, CDR1 is SEHNR, CDR2 FQNEAQ (reference sequence). After removal of 5 bases from V and 8 bases from J, the junction contained 10 bases not matched to a gene. CDR3 size: 15 residues. DNA of the CDR3: TGTGCCAGCAGCCCATGGACAGGGACGGGGGAAAAACTGTTTTTT. It translates to CASSPWTGTGEKLFF.

The chain joins TRBV7-9 to TRBJ1-1; D unclear. This CDR3 has 13 amino acids. Germline V CDR1 and CDR2: SEHNR, FQNEAQ (reference sequence). V was shortened by 0 bases and J by 6 bases, with 8 bases between the two germline ends. The CDR3 bases are TGTGCCAGCAGCTTAGCAGCAACCCCTGAAGCTTTCTTT. It specifies CASSLAATPEAFF.

This clone showed up just once. V and J are TRBV6-5 and TRBJ1-1, with D maybe TRBD1 (5 bases). Looked up from germline, CDR1 is MNHEY and CDR2 is SVGAGI. This CDR3 contains 13 residues. Deletions cut 6 bases from V and 6 bases from J, with 14 bases between. The CDR3 protein is CASSPNTQAEAFF. CDR3 DNA sequence: TGTGCCAGCAGCCCCAATACACAGGCTGAAGCTTTCTTT.

The chain is built from TRBV19 and TRBJ1-2; 9 bases are a match to TRBD1. Germline V gene data show CDR1 as LNHDA and CDR2 as SQIVND (reference sequence). The J segment lost 5 bases and the V segment lost 6 bases, leaving 1 base of the junction unmatched. The CDR3 extends over 12 amino acids. The CDR3 DNA follows: TGTGCCAGTAGACAGGGGGCTTATGGCTACACCTTC. Translating gives CASRQGAYGYTF.

This chain connects TRBV2 to TRBJ1-1; the D gene is possibly TRBD1 (5 bases). V was trimmed by 7 bases and J by 0 bases, leaving 6 bases between them. CDR1 SNHLY and CDR2 FYNNEI come from the germline V gene. The CDR3 consists of 12 residues. In DNA form, the CDR3 reads TGTGCCAGCAAGGGGATGAACACTGAAGCTTTCTTT. It encodes CASKGMNTEAFF. The whole variable domain, filled in from reference TRBV2 and TRBJ1-1, reads EPEVTQTPSHQVTQMGQEVILRCVPISNHLYFYWYRQILGQKVEFLVSFYNNEISEKSEIFDDQFSVERPDGSNFTLKIRSTKLEDSAMYFCASKGMNTEAFFGQGTRLTVV.

The chain couples TRBV7-2 to TRBJ1-2; 8 nucleotides align to TRBD1. V gave up 7 bases and J gave up 4 bases; unmatched junction bases: 2. CDR3 length: 12 residues. From germline, CDR1 is SGHTA and CDR2 FQGNSA. CDR3 amino acids: CASTGQGYGYTF. CDR3 sequence (DNA): TGTGCCAGCACCGGACAGGGCTATGGCTACACCTTC.

The V gene is TRBV7-3, the J gene TRBJ1-2; no clear D gene. Germline V CDR1 and CDR2: SGHTA, FQGTGA. V gave up 8 bases and J gave up 2 bases, with 18 bases separating them. This CDR3 spans 15 amino acids. In nucleotides, the CDR3 is TGTGCCAGCGCTCCCACCCGCAGAGGGAACTATGGCTACACCTTC. Its translation: CASAPTRRGNYGYTF. The entire variable domain, with the rest obtained from reference TRBV7-3 and TRBJ1-2, is as follows: GAGVSQTPSNKVTEKGKYVELRCDPISGHTALYWYRQSLGQGPEFLIYFQGTGAADDSGLPNDRFFAVRPEGSVSTLKIQRTERGDSAVYLCASAPTRRGNYGYTFGSGTRLTVV.

This sequence joins TRBV27 and TRBJ1-1, with 10 bases lining up with TRBD1. The CDR3 length is 16 residues. Germline V gives CDR1 MNHEY, CDR2 SMNVEV (reference sequence). After removal of 5 bases from V and 0 bases from J, the junction contained 6 bases not matched to a gene. The CDR3 nucleotides are TGTGCCAGCAGTCTGGGGACAGGGGATATGAACACTGAAGCTTTCTTT. Its translation is CASSLGTGDMNTEAFF.

The gene calls are TRBV4-2 and TRBJ1-2, with 7 bases fitting TRBD1. The CDR3 totals 15 residues. From germline, CDR1 is LGHNA and CDR2 YNFKEQ. Trimming cost V 0 bases and J 2 bases; bases outside gene matches: 3. Written as DNA, the CDR3 is TGTGCCAGCAGCCAAGATTTGGGACAGAACTATGGCTACACCTTC. Its translation is CASSQDLGQNYGYTF.

The J gene is TRBJ2-3, the V gene TRBV5-4, with 9 bases aligning to TRBD2. V was clipped by 4 bases and J by 5 bases; unmatched bases: 5. The germline CDR1 and CDR2 sequences are SGHNT and YYREEE (reference sequence). The CDR3 spans 14 residues. The CDR3 loop is CASSPRGGLDTQYF. The CDR3 DNA reads as TGTGCCAGCAGCCCGCGGGGGGGGCTAGATACGCAGTATTTT.

This sequence joins TRBV11-2 and TRBJ1-4; 7 nucleotides agree with TRBD1. The CDR3 covers 15 residues. Germline CDR1 SGHAT, CDR2 FQNNGV. Germline trimming cut 0 bases from V and 4 bases from J; bases unmatched to any gene: 2. CDR3 nucleotide sequence: TGTGCCAGCAGCTTAGATGGGACAGTTAATGAAAAACTGTTTTTT. Residues: CASSLDGTVNEKLFF.